These 3 T cell receptor beta chains share one sample of origin, sequenced in a study of beta chain features in type 1 diabetes. Reverse transcription of all isolated RNA meant that expressed TCRB transcripts were sequenced. Libraries were prepared by immunoSEQ multiplex PCR; TCRdb keeps only in-frame clonotypes and omits some of them. The table shows roughly 500,000 clones, with 30% occurring only once. The sequencing sample was made of naive CD4+ T cells from blood. These receptors were obtained from a young man in good health.

This clone has more than one count but fewer than ten. The J gene is TRBJ2-7, the V gene TRBV6-6; a possible D gene is TRBD1 (6 bases). This CDR3 has 12 amino acids. V lost 6 bases, J lost 6 bases, and 12 bases lay in between. Germline assignment: CDR1 MNHNY and CDR2 SVGAGI (reference sequence). CDR3 loop: CASSPSGAEQYF. The CDR3 DNA sequence: TGTGCCAGCAGCCCCTCAGGGGCCGAGCAGTACTTC.

The chain carries TRBV7-6 and TRBJ2-5; no reliable D call. CDR1 is SGHVS, CDR2 FNYEAQ, per germline. V lost 8 bases to trimming and J lost 1 base, with 8 bases between them. CDR3 length equals 12 residues. The CDR3 sequence is CASSSSQETQYF. DNA for the CDR3: TGTGCCAGCTCGTCCTCCCAAGAGACCCAGTACTTC.

In its sample, this clone was seen once. The chain carries TRBV6-1 and TRBJ2-1; 9 bases fit TRBD2. The CDR3 totals 15 residues. V was pared by 3 bases and J by 5 bases, with 5 bases of the junction left unmatched. The germline V gene has CDR1 MNHNS and CDR2 SASEGT. The CDR3 is CASSDSTSGDNEQFF. For the CDR3, the DNA is TGTGCCAGCAGTGATTCGACTAGCGGTGACAATGAGCAGTTCTTC.